The source of this T cell receptor beta chain is a study of cytomegalovirus exposure and HLA in healthy donors. This clone was seen a few times. Primers included in the PCR were 60 Vbeta and 13 Jbeta primers. This table comes from immunoSEQ multiplex PCR, and its TCRdb copy is limited to in-frame clones, with some not included. The table has more than 85,000 clones, roughly 12% seen once. Germline lookup yields CDR1 SGHRS and CDR2 YFSETQ. The CDR3 has 14 amino acids. The V gene lost 5 bases and the J gene lost 1 base, with 12 bases spanning the gap. This chain links TRBV5-1 with TRBJ1-1; possible D gene TRBD1, 5 bases. This TCR came from a man aged 35-49 years in good health and CMV-seropositive. Sequencing used PBMCs. CDR3: CASRRQPTNTEAFF. CDR3 bases: TGCGCCAGCAGGAGACAGCCTACGAACACTGAAGCTTTCTTT.